These 25 T cell receptor beta chains share one sample of origin, sequenced in a study of T cell responses to AZD1222 COVID-19 vaccine. Profiling relied on immunoSEQ multiplex PCR, and the TCRdb table lists in-frame clones only, not all of them. This sample has about 140,000 clones; around 94% occur once, and the top ten carry around 10%. The sample was peripheral blood, taken after recovery from COVID-19. All receptors come from an adult who had recovered from COVID-19.

This chain links TRBV6-5 with TRBJ2-7; 9 nucleotides line up with TRBD1. Germline V lookup: CDR1 MNHEY, CDR2 SVGAGI. Trimming removed 6 bases from V and 3 bases from J; junction bases left unmatched: 6. The CDR3 contains 14 residues. The CDR3: CASRDRGYSYEQYF. The CDR3 nucleotides are TGTGCCAGCAGGGACAGGGGATACAGCTACGAGCAGTACTTC.

In the case of this clone: Other DNA sequences within the sample encode an identical CDR3. V is TRBV28 and J is TRBJ2-7; a possible D gene is TRBD1 (6 bases). The CDR3 is 12 residues long. Deletions cut 5 bases from V and 3 bases from J, with 8 bases between. Germline V gene lookup returns CDR1 MDHEN and CDR2 SYDVKM. The DNA for the CDR3 is TGTGCCAGCAGTCTACAGGGCTACGAGCAGTACTTC. Protein product: CASSLQGYEQYF.

The chain employs TRBV27 and TRBJ2-7; D call uncertain. The CDR3 covers 14 residues. Germline CDR1 is MNHEY and CDR2 is SMNVEV (reference sequence). V was clipped by 0 bases and J by 6 bases, with 12 bases between them. The CDR3: CASSLSRLVGEQYF. The CDR3 coding sequence is TGTGCCAGCAGTTTATCGAGGCTAGTAGGCGAGCAGTACTTC.

This clone was counted a single time. V and J are TRBV11-2 and TRBJ2-2; 7 bases fit TRBD1. V trimming: 1 base; J trimming: 6 bases; junction bases outside the gene matches: 2. This CDR3 comprises 14 residues. Germline V CDR1 and CDR2: SGHAT, FQNNGV. CDR3 in DNA: TGTGCCAGCAGCTTAGTTACAGGGGCCGGGGAGCTGTTTTTT. It specifies CASSLVTGAGELFF.

This clone is a singleton in its sample. This chain connects TRBV6-5 to TRBJ1-5; the match to TRBD1 covers 8 bases. In germline, CDR1 is MNHEY, CDR2 SVGAGI. The CDR3 spans 13 residues. The V segment lost 11 bases and the J segment 7 bases; nucleotides outside the gene matches: 10. This chain's CDR3 is CASTGVVGQPQHF. The CDR3 bases are TGTGCCTCGACAGGGGTGGTAGGGCAGCCCCAGCATTTT.

The chain has TRBV29-1 and TRBJ1-2; no reliable D call. Germline-derived CDR1 and CDR2 are SQVTM and ANQGSEA. This CDR3 spans 11 amino acids. Trimming cost V 5 bases and J 2 bases, with 6 bases left between them. CDR3 coding DNA: TGCAGCGTTCTAGCCAACTATGGCTACACCTTC. Protein product: CSVLANYGYTF.

The J gene is TRBJ2-1, the V gene TRBV10-1; 14 bases agree with TRBD2. CDR3 size: 18 residues. Germline CDR1 and CDR2: WNHNN and SYGVQD (reference sequence). V shed 2 bases and J 6 bases; nucleotides not matched to a gene: 9. The CDR3 DNA reads as TGCGCCAGCAGTGAGGGCCGACTAGCGGGAGGGCCGGGCAATGAGCAGTTCTTC. This translates into CASSEGRLAGGPGNEQFF.

A note on this clone: The same CDR3 is also encoded by other DNA sequences in this sample. The V gene is TRBV28, the J gene TRBJ2-7, with D unclear. Germline V CDR1 and CDR2: MDHEN, SYDVKM. The CDR3 sequence is 11 residues long. Trimming pared 3 bases from V and 4 bases from J, leaving 4 bases between. This CDR3 reads CASSLGYEQYF. CDR3 bases: TGTGCCAGCAGTTTGGGTTACGAGCAGTACTTC.

This chain joins TRBV3-1 (or the pseudogene TRBV3-2) and TRBJ2-5; tentative D call: TRBD2 (5 bases). This CDR3 region has 16 residues. Germline loops: CDR1 LGHDT, CDR2 YNNKEL (reference sequence). Trimming took off 4 bases at V and 4 bases at J, with 19 bases between the two ends. CDR3: CASSRALIRERETQYF. In nucleotides, the CDR3 is TGTGCCAGCAGCCGAGCGTTGATTAGGGAGCGAGAGACCCAGTACTTC.

The chain couples TRBV5-1 to TRBJ2-3, with D perhaps matching TRBD2 (5 bases). The CDR3 is 16 amino acids. CDR1 and CDR2 from the germline V gene are SGHRS and YFSETQ. V lost 0 bases, J lost 0 bases, and 11 bases lay in between. In nucleotides, the CDR3 is TGCGCCAGCAGCTTGGGAGGGATTCTCAGCACAGATACGCAGTATTTT. The encoded protein is CASSLGGILSTDTQYF.

CDR3: CAAGPRRKGDTQYF. The CDR3 bases are TGTGCGGCCGGGCCCAGACGGAAGGGAGATACGCAGTATTTT. This chain uses TRBV24-1 with TRBJ2-3, with D unclear. There are 14 residues in the CDR3. Per the germline V gene, CDR1 is KGHDR and CDR2 is SFDVKD.

The rearrangement joins TRBV7-9 to TRBJ2-7, with no clear D. Per germline, CDR1 SEHNR and CDR2 FQNEAQ (reference sequence). The ends were cut back, 5 bases at V and 4 bases at J, with 15 bases in the middle. The length of the CDR3 is 14 residues. CDR3 DNA sequence: TGTGCCAGCAGCATGGATCCCACCAATTACGAGCAGTACTTC. The encoded protein is CASSMDPTNYEQYF. The full variable domain, with the rest looked up from reference TRBV7-9 and TRBJ2-7, is DTGVSQNPRHKITKRGQNVTFRCDPISEHNRLYWYRQTLGQGPEFLTYFQNEAQLEKSRLLSDRFSAERPKGSFSTLEIQRTEQGDSAMYLCASSMDPTNYEQYFGPGTRLTVT.

The chain has TRBV4-1 and TRBJ1-2; D ambiguous. Between the trimmed V and J ends, which lost 4 bases and 8 bases, there was a span of 17 bases. The germline V gene has CDR1 MGHRA and CDR2 YSYEKL. This CDR3 comprises 14 residues. CDR3 sequence reads: CASSPLIREDGYTF. DNA of the CDR3: TGCGCCAGCAGCCCCCTAATTAGGGAAGACGGCTACACCTTC.

CDR3 in DNA: TGTGCCAGCAGCCCGGGGGGACAGGGGCGCCCTAATGGCTACACCTTC. Protein product: CASSPGGQGRPNGYTF. The chain joins TRBV5-6 to TRBJ1-2; 10 nucleotides match TRBD1. The CDR3 sequence is 16 residues long. V lost 4 bases and J lost 6; bases outside the gene matches: 12. Germline assignment: CDR1 SGHDT and CDR2 YYEEEE.

The chain links TRBV24-1 to TRBJ1-1; tentative D call: TRBD1 (5 bases). V lost 4 bases, J lost 7 bases, and 9 bases lay in between. CDR3 size: 12 residues. Germline V gene data show CDR1 as KGHDR and CDR2 as SFDVKD. CDR3 DNA sequence: TGTGCCACCAGTGACCCGGGGGGTGAAGCTTTCTTT. Translating it yields CATSDPGGEAFF.

V usage is TRBV3-1 (or the pseudogene TRBV3-2) and J usage is TRBJ2-2; D perhaps matches TRBD1 (6 bases). The CDR3 spans 17 residues. V shed 0 bases and J shed 1 base, with 12 bases lying between them. The germline V gene encodes CDR1 LGHDT and CDR2 YNNKEL (reference sequence). The CDR3 region is CASSQDTGKWNTGELFF. CDR3 sequence (DNA): TGTGCCAGCAGCCAAGACACAGGGAAGTGGAACACCGGGGAGCTGTTTTTT.

The chain has TRBV25-1 and TRBJ2-7; D might be TRBD1 or TRBD2, each matching 5 bases. CDR3 length equals 14 residues. Germline lookup yields CDR1 MGHDK and CDR2 SYGVNS. V lost 10 bases, J lost 1 base, and 17 bases lay in between. CDR3 protein: CATSPRGYSYEQYF. The CDR3 DNA sequence: TGTGCCACCTCTCCGAGGGGATATTCCTACGAGCAGTACTTC.

This sequence joins TRBV6-5 and TRBJ2-6; D remains unclear. Germline V gene data show CDR1 as MNHEY and CDR2 as SVGAGI. CDR3 length equals 15 residues. The V gene lost 3 bases and the J gene lost 4 bases, with 10 bases spanning the gap. The CDR3: CASSYAAAGANVLTF. CDR3 DNA sequence: TGTGCCAGCAGTTATGCTGCGGCAGGGGCCAACGTCCTGACTTTC.

The chain has TRBV6-1 and TRBJ2-7; unclear D gene. Trimming removed 3 bases at V and 3 bases at J, with 3 bases between. The germline gives CDR1 MNHNS, CDR2 SASEGT. The CDR3 has 11 residues. CDR3 protein: CASSDFYEQYF. The CDR3 region has the DNA TGTGCCAGCAGTGATTTCTACGAGCAGTACTTC.

The V call is TRBV24-1, the J call TRBJ2-5, with D uncertain. With 4 bases removed from V and 0 bases from J, the gap between germline ends came to 11 bases. The CDR3 runs 15 residues. Per the germline V gene, CDR1 is KGHDR and CDR2 is SFDVKD. The CDR3 loop is CATSDPRVYQETQYF. In DNA, the CDR3 is TGTGCCACCAGTGACCCCCGGGTCTACCAAGAGACCCAGTACTTC.

This chain uses TRBV10-3 with TRBJ1-1, with 8 bases lining up with TRBD1. V was clipped by 4 bases and J by 5 bases; unmatched bases: 9. The CDR3 runs 15 residues. Germline loops: CDR1 ENHRY, CDR2 SYGVKD. The CDR3 DNA reads TGTGCCATCAGTGGGGCAGGGGGCGTTAGGACTGAAGCTTTCTTT. Its protein product is CAISGAGGVRTEAFF.

The chain links TRBV3-1 (or the pseudogene TRBV3-2) to TRBJ2-7, with TRBD2 matching 8 bases. J lost 3 bases, V lost 5 bases, and 12 bases had no gene match. The CDR3 loop spans 16 amino acids. Germline values: CDR1 LGHDT, CDR2 YNNKEL (reference sequence). This CDR3 reads CASSDTLAEGLYEQYF. CDR3 sequence (DNA): TGTGCCAGCAGCGACACACTAGCGGAGGGGCTCTACGAGCAGTACTTC.

This clone has just one count. The CDR3 sequence: CASSQVRGTEAFF. The CDR3 DNA reads as TGTGCCAGCAGCCAAGTACGAGGGACTGAAGCTTTCTTT. The chain combines TRBV3-1 (or the pseudogene TRBV3-2) with TRBJ1-1, with D uncertain. The length of the CDR3 is 13 residues. Trimming cost V 1 base and J 5 bases, with 8 bases left between them. CDR1 and CDR2 (germline): LGHDT, YNNKEL (reference sequence).

The gene calls are TRBV30 and TRBJ2-1, with D unclear. V was trimmed by 2 bases and J by 8 bases, leaving 7 bases between them. Germline V gene lookup returns CDR1 GTSNPN and CDR2 SVGIG (reference sequence). This CDR3 spans 11 amino acids. Here the CDR3 DNA reads TGTGCCTGGAGTATCAATTATGAGCAGTTCTTC. It is translated as CAWSINYEQFF.

V usage is TRBV2 and J usage is TRBJ2-7, with 9 bases identical to TRBD1. The DNA end is a closer match to TRBJ2-1, so the J assignment may be wrong. The CDR3 is 16 residues long. Germline V gene lookup returns CDR1 SNHLY and CDR2 FYNNEI. CDR3 DNA sequence: TGTGCCAGCAGTGTTCACCGGGACAGGGAGTTGAATGAGCAGTTCTTC. The encoded protein is CASSVHRDRELNEQFF.